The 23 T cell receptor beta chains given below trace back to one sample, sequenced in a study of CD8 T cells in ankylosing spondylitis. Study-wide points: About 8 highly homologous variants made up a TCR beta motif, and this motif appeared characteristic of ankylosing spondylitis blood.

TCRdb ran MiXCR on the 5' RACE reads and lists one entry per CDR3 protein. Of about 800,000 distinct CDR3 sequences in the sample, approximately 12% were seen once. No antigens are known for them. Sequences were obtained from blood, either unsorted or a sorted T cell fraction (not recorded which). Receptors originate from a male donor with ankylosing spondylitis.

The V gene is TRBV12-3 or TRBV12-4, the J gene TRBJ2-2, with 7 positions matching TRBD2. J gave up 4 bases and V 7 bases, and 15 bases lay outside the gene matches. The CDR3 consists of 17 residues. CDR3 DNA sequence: TGTGCCAGCACCCCTCGAATCGGGACTATATTCACCGGGGAGCTGTTTTTT. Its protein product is CASTPRIGTIFTGELFF.

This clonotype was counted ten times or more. This CDR3 is CASSQEGTGLLEQYF. In DNA, the CDR3 is TGCGCCAGCAGCCAAGAAGGGACAGGGTTACTCGAGCAGTACTTC. The chain employs TRBV4-3 and TRBJ2-7; TRBD1 agrees at 9 bases. There are 15 residues in the CDR3. V shed 0 bases, J shed 6 bases, and the junction held 6 bases outside the gene matches. Germline V CDR1 and CDR2: LGHNA, YSLEER.

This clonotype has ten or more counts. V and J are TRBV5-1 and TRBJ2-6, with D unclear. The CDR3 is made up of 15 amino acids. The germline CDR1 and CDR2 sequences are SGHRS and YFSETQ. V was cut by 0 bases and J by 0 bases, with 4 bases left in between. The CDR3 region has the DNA TGCGCCAGCAGCTTGGTCCGCTCTGGGGCCAACGTCCTGACTTTC. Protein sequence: CASSLVRSGANVLTF.

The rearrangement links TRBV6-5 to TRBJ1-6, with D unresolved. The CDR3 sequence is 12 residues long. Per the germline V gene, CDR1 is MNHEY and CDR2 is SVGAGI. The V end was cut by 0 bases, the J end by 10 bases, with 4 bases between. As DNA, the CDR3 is TGTGCCAGCAGTTACTCGCACTCACCCCTCCACTTT. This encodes CASSYSHSPLHF.

The CDR3 here is CASSPAGGQETQYF. CDR3 bases: TGTGCCAGCTCACCTGCAGGGGGTCAAGAGACCCAGTACTTC. J is TRBJ2-5 and V is TRBV18; 7 bases line up with TRBD1. Unmatched junction bases numbered 3, after V lost 3 bases and J lost 2 bases. The CDR3 runs 14 residues. Germline values: CDR1 KGHSH, CDR2 LQKENI.

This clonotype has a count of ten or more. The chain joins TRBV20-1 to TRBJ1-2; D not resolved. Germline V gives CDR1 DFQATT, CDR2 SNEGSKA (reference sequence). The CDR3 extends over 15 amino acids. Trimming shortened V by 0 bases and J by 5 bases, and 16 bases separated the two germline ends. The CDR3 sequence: CSAREAGLSVYGYTF. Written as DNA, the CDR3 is TGCAGTGCTAGAGAGGCAGGACTGTCGGTGTATGGCTACACCTTC.

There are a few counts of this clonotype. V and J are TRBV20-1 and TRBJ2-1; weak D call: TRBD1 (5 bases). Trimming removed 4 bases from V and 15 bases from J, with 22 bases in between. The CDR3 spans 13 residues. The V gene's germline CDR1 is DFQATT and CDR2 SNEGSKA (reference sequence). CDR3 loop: CSATRDPTMSMFF. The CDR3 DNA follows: TGCAGTGCTACCAGGGATCCTACAATGAGCATGTTCTTC.

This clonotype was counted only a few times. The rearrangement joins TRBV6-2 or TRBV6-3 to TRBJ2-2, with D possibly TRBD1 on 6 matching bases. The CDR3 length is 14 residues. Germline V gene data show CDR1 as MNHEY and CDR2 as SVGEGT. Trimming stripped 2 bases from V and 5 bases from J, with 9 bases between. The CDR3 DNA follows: TGTGCCAGCAGTTACACTACAGGGACCGGGGAGCTGTTTTTT. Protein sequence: CASSYTTGTGELFF.

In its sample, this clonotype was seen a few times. The CDR3 loop is CASSPQGAFNLLHF. DNA of the CDR3: TGTGCCAGCTCACCGCAGGGAGCCTTCAATCTCCTCCACTTT. The J gene is TRBJ1-6, the V gene TRBV18; D is possibly TRBD1 (5 bases). Per the germline V gene, CDR1 is KGHSH and CDR2 is LQKENI. The CDR3 is 14 amino acids. The V and J ends lost 3 bases and 15 bases respectively, with 18 bases between them.

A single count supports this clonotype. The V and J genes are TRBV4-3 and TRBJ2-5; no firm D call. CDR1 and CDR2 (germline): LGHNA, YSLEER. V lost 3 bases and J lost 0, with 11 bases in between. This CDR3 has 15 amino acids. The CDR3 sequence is CASSQSPGHQETQYF. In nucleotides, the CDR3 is TGCGCCAGCAGCCAGTCTCCGGGTCACCAAGAGACCCAGTACTTC.

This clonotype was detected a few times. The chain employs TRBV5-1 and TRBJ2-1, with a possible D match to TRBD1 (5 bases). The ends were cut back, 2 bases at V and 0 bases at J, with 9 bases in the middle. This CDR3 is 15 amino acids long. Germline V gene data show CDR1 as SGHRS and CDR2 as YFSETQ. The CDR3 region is CASSFRQSSYNEQFF. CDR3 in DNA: TGCGCCAGCAGCTTCCGACAGAGCTCCTACAATGAGCAGTTCTTC.

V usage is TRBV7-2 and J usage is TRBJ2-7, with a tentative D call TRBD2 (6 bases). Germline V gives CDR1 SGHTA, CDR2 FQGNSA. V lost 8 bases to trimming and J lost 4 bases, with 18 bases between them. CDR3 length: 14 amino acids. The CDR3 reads CASRRTTGSYEQYF. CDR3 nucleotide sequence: TGTGCCAGCCGCAGGACTACAGGATCTTACGAGCAGTACTTC. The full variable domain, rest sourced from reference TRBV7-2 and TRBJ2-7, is GAGVSQSPSNKVTEKGKDVELRCDPISGHTALYWYRQSLGQGLEFLIYFQGNSAPDKSGLPSDRFSAERTGGSVSTLTIQRTQQEDSAVYLCASRRTTGSYEQYFGPGTRLTVT.

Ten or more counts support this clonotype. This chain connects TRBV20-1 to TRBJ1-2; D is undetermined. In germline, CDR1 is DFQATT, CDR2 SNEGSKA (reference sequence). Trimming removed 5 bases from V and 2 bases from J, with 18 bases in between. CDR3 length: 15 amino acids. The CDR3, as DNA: TGCAGTGCTCTCCCCCTACGCAGTTGGAACTATGGCTACACCTTC. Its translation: CSALPLRSWNYGYTF.

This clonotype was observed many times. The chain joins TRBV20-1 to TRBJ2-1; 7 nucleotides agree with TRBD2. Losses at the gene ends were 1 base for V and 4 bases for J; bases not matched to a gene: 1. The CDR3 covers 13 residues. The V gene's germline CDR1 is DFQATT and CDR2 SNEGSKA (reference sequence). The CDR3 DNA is TGCAGTGCTAGAGTTAGCGGGTACAATGAGCAGTTCTTC. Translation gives CSARVSGYNEQFF.

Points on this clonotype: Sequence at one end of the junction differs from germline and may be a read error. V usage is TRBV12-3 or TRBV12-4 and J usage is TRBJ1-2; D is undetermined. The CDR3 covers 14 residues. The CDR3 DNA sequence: TGTGCCCGCAGGCCAGTGGGGAGGCCCTATGGCTACACCTTC. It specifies CARRPVGRPYGYTF.

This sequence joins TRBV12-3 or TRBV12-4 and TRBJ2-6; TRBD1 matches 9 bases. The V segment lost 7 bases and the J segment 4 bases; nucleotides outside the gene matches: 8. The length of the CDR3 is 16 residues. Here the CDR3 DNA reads TGTGCCAGCAAAGGGACAGGGAATTCAGGGGCCAACGTCCTGACTTTC. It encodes CASKGTGNSGANVLTF.

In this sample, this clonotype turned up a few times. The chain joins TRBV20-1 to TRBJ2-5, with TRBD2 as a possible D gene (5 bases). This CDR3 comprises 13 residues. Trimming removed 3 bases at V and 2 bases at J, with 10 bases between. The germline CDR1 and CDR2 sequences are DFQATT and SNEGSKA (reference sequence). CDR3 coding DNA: TGCAGTGCTAGTAGGCTAGCTCAAGAGACCCAGTACTTC. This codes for CSASRLAQETQYF.

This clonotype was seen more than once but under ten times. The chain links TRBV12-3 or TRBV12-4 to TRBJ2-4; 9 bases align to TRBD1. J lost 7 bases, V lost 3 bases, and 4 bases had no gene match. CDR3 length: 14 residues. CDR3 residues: CASSLGQGMNIQYF. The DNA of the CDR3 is TGTGCCAGCAGTTTGGGACAGGGTATGAACATTCAGTACTTC.

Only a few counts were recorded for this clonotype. Written as DNA, the CDR3 is TGTGCCAGCAGTCGGAGGGCCAAGGGGACCGGGGAGCTGTTTTTT. Its translation: CASSRRAKGTGELFF. V gene TRBV6-1 combines with J gene TRBJ2-2; weak D call: TRBD2 (6 bases). Trimming pared 5 bases from V and 5 bases from J, leaving 15 bases between. Germline V CDR1 and CDR2: MNHNS, SASEGT. CDR3 length equals 15 residues.

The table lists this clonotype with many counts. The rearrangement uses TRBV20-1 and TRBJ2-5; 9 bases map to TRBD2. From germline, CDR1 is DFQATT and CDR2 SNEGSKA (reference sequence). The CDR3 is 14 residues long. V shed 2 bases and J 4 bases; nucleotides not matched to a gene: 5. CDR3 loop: CSARLAGVLETQYF. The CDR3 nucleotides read TGCAGTGCTAGATTAGCGGGAGTTTTAGAGACCCAGTACTTC.

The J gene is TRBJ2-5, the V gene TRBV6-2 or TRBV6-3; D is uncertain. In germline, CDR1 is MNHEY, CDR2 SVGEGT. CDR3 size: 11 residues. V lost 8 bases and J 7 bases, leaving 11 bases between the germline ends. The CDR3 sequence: CASGSFGTQYF. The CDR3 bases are TGTGCCAGCGGGTCATTCGGGACCCAGTACTTC.

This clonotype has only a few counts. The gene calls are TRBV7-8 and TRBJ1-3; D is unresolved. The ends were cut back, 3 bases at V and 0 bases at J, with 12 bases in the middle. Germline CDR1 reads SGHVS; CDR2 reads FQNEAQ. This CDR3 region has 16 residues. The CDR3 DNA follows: TGTGCCAGCAGCTTTGGGCCGATGGACTCTGGAAACACCATATATTTT. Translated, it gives CASSFGPMDSGNTIYF.

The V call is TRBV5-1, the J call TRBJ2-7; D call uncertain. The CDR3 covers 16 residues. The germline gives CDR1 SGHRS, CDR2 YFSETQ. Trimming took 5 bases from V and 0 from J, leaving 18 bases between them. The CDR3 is CASSSLAANSSYEQYF. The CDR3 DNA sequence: TGCGCCAGCAGTTCTCTCGCGGCGAATTCCTCCTACGAGCAGTACTTC.